The 5 T cell receptor beta chains below come from one sample, sequenced in a study of beta chain features in type 1 diabetes. Their cognate antigens are unknown. TCRB transcripts that were expressed got sequenced, as all of the isolated RNA had been reverse transcribed. Using immunoSEQ multiplex PCR, the repertoire was profiled, and TCRdb retains in-frame clones only, with some absent. The sample has about 660,000 clones, 11% to 15% seen once. General study results and limits: A moderate, significant TCRB CDR3 shortening appeared in type 1 diabetes across four CD4+ subsets.

The specimen was naive CD4+ T cells from blood. These receptors were collected from a man aged 18 to 29 with type 1 diabetes.

This clone was detected only a few times. This chain uses TRBV30 with TRBJ2-2, with no clear D. CDR1 and CDR2 (germline): GTSNPN, SVGIG (reference sequence). This CDR3 region has 12 residues. The V and J ends lost 0 bases and 6 bases respectively, with 5 bases between them. The CDR3, as DNA: TGTGCCTGGAGTGTACGTCCCGGGGAGCTGTTTTTT. It yields the protein CAWSVRPGELFF.

This clone came up a few times. J is TRBJ1-1 and V is TRBV11-2; 10 nucleotides line up with TRBD1. V dropped 8 bases and J dropped 4; count of bases not matched to a gene: 10. The germline CDR1 and CDR2 sequences are SGHAT and FQNNGV. CDR3 size: 15 residues. The CDR3 DNA is TGTGCCAGCTGCCGGGACAGGGGTTTTGGCACTGAAGCTTTCTTT. Amino acid sequence: CASCRDRGFGTEAFF.

The CDR3: CSVVDFGENIQYF. CDR3 bases: TGCAGCGTTGTGGACTTCGGGGAAAACATTCAGTACTTC. This chain joins TRBV29-1 and TRBJ2-4, with D possibly matching TRBD2 (5 bases). The CDR3 is 13 residues long. V was pared by 4 bases and J by 5 bases, with 12 bases between. Germline-derived CDR1 and CDR2 are SQVTM and ANQGSEA.

This chain connects TRBV7-9 to TRBJ2-2; 10 bases align to TRBD2. V was clipped by 5 bases and J by 7 bases; unmatched bases: 4. This CDR3 region has 14 residues. CDR1 and CDR2 from the germline V gene are SEHNR and FQNEAQ (reference sequence). CDR3 in DNA: TGTGCCAGCAGCGGACTAGCGGCCAGCGGGGAGCTGTTTTTT. It codes for CASSGLAASGELFF.

The chain joins TRBV29-1 to TRBJ2-2, with a possible D match to TRBD1 (6 bases). Germline loops: CDR1 SQVTM, CDR2 ANQGSEA. CDR3 length: 13 amino acids. The V and J ends lost 7 bases and 4 bases respectively, with 13 bases between them. The CDR3 loop is CSARIGGTGELFF. CDR3 DNA sequence: TGCAGCGCGAGGATAGGGGGCACCGGGGAGCTGTTTTTT.